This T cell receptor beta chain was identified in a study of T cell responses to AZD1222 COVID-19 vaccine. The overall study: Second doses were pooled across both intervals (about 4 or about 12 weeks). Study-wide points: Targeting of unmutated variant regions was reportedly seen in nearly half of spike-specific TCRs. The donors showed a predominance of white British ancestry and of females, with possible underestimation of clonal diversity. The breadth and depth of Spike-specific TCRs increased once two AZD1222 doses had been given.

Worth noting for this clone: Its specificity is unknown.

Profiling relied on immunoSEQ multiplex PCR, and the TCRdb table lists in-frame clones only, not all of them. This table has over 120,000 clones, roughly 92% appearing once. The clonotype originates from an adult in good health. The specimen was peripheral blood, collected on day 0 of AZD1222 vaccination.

This CDR3 reads CASRWDGSYNSPLHF. The CDR3, as DNA: TGTGCCAGCAGGTGGGACGGGTCCTATAATTCACCCCTCCACTTT. The chain carries TRBV5-4 and TRBJ1-6; maybe TRBD1 (5 bases). CDR1 is SGHNT, CDR2 YYREEE, per germline (reference sequence). CDR3 length: 15 amino acids. Trimming pared 5 bases from V and 1 base from J, leaving 10 bases between.